The clone carrying this T cell receptor beta chain is a singleton in its sample. The PCR was carried out with 60 Vbeta primers and 13 Jbeta primers. The table came from immunoSEQ multiplex PCR; TCRdb's copy has only in-frame clones and leaves some out. The sample holds some 97,000 clones, about four fifths seen once. These data come from a study of cytomegalovirus exposure and HLA in healthy donors. The sequenced sample consisted of PBMCs. The sequence was obtained from a female donor in good health and CMV-seropositive.

The chain's CDR3 is CASSVYLGGTDEQFF. The DNA of the CDR3 is TGTGCCAGCAGCGTATATCTAGGGGGTACTGATGAGCAGTTCTTC. The gene calls are TRBV9 and TRBJ2-1, with D perhaps matching TRBD1 (6 bases). CDR3 size: 15 residues. Trimming took off 1 base at V and 8 bases at J, with 16 bases between the two ends. The germline gives CDR1 SGDLS, CDR2 YYNGEE.